The 20 T cell receptor beta chains below all came from one sample that was sequenced in a study of shared clonotypes between healthy human individuals (dated by TCRdb to the early 2020s). Library creation used the immunoSEQ multiplex PCR assay. TCRdb provides this immuneACCESS table in a form limited to in-frame rearrangements. Some clones are lacking; in checked studies, under half of them reflect an unresolved V gene, and why the rest are absent is not known. The sample records approximately 470,000 clones, about 78% of which are singletons. In total, the top ten clones hold 12% of the sample. The specimen sequenced was PBMCs. Receptor source: a woman aged 35 to 49 in good health. Some clones in this sample may be carry-over from other donors' samples.

The chain combines TRBV5-1 with TRBJ2-1; 11 bases are a match to TRBD2. The ends lost 4 bases at V and 6 bases at J; junction bases unmatched: 3. The CDR3 covers 14 residues. CDR1 and CDR2 from the germline V gene are SGHRS and YFSETQ. As DNA, the CDR3 is TGCGCCAGCAGCACCGGGACTAGCGGCAATGAGCAGTTCTTC. This gives the protein CASSTGTSGNEQFF.

The J gene is TRBJ1-2, the V gene TRBV11-2; D is ambiguous. V was cut by 4 bases and J by 8 bases, with 17 bases left in between. Germline CDR1 is SGHAT and CDR2 is FQNNGV. CDR3 length: 14 amino acids. The CDR3 region has the DNA TGTGCCAGCAGCTCCCGGACTGCTCCGGGAGGCTACACCTTC. It encodes CASSSRTAPGGYTF.

The V call is TRBV7-9, the J call TRBJ2-3; D uncertain. CDR1 and CDR2 from the germline V gene are SEHNR and FQNEAQ (reference sequence). CDR3 length: 16 residues. Deletions cut 0 bases from V and 2 bases from J, with 12 bases between. The CDR3 loop reads CASSLAFAGPTDTQYF. CDR3 DNA sequence: TGTGCCAGCAGCTTAGCCTTTGCAGGCCCCACAGATACGCAGTATTTT.

The rearrangement uses TRBV4-3 and TRBJ2-3; D possibly uses TRBD1 or TRBD2 (7 bases each). CDR3 size: 16 residues. The V gene's germline CDR1 is LGHNA and CDR2 YSLEER. The germline V and J ends were trimmed by 3 bases and 6 bases, with 19 bases remaining between them. The CDR3 nucleotides read TGCGCCAGCAGCCAGTCCAGGGGGGGCGGGCCGGATACGCAGTATTTT. This gives the protein CASSQSRGGGPDTQYF.

The chain joins TRBV11-2 to TRBJ2-1; 7 bases are shared with TRBD2. The CDR3 covers 16 residues. J gave up 1 base and V 5 bases, and 8 bases lay outside the gene matches. The V gene's germline CDR1 is SGHAT and CDR2 FQNNGV. CDR3 coding DNA: TGTGCCAGCAGCCCCAAGACCGGGGGGTCCTACAATGAGCAGTTCTTC. This encodes CASSPKTGGSYNEQFF.

Concerning this clone: In this CDR3 the conserved last residue, phenylalanine or tryptophan, is missing, so a read error is likely. The chain uses TRBV2 and TRBJ1-5, with D tentatively TRBD1 (5 bases). CDR3 size: 14 residues. V lost 6 bases to trimming and J lost 5 bases, with 14 bases between them. The V gene's germline CDR1 is SNHLY and CDR2 FYNNEI. CDR3 in amino acids: CASSQTDADQPQHL. DNA of the CDR3: TGTGCCAGCAGCCAGACAGACGCCGATCAGCCCCAGCATTTG.

The chain uses TRBV7-9 and TRBJ1-1; the D gene is possibly TRBD1 (6 bases). This CDR3 has 14 amino acids. CDR1 and CDR2 (germline): SEHNR, FQNEAQ (reference sequence). Trimming cost V 6 bases and J 5 bases, with 16 bases left between them. CDR3 coding DNA: TGTGCCAGCAGAAAGGACAGCGGGAAAACTGAAGCTTTCTTT. This encodes CASRKDSGKTEAFF.

This rearrangement joins TRBV7-6 to TRBJ2-5, with D uncertain. The germline V gene has CDR1 SGHVS and CDR2 FNYEAQ. The CDR3 has 14 residues. Trimming stripped 0 bases from V and 0 bases from J, with 5 bases between. The CDR3 bases are TGTGCCAGCAGCTTAGCGGGGTACCAAGAGACCCAGTACTTC. Amino acid sequence: CASSLAGYQETQYF.

This rearrangement joins TRBV5-1 to TRBJ2-1; D is ambiguous. The CDR3 is 13 residues long. V lost 0 bases and J lost 10, with 11 bases in between. Germline-derived CDR1 and CDR2 are SGHRS and YFSETQ. The CDR3: CASSLVPKGEQFF. CDR3 DNA sequence: TGCGCCAGCAGCTTGGTCCCAAAAGGAGAGCAGTTCTTC.

This clone has only one observation. The chain joins TRBV5-1 to TRBJ2-1; D is perhaps TRBD1 (6 bases). CDR1 SGHRS and CDR2 YFSETQ come from the germline V gene. V shed 1 base and J shed 4 bases, with 18 bases lying between them. This CDR3 is built from 17 residues. The CDR3 coding sequence is TGCGCCAGCAGCTTGCAGGGGCAAGTTAATATGTACAATGAGCAGTTCTTC. It encodes CASSLQGQVNMYNEQFF.

Note on this clone: The same CDR3 also results from other DNA sequences found in this sample. This rearrangement joins TRBV5-1 to TRBJ2-1, with D unclear. CDR3 length: 12 residues. Looked up from germline, CDR1 is SGHRS and CDR2 is YFSETQ. With 2 bases removed from V and 7 bases from J, the gap between germline ends came to 7 bases. The CDR3 sequence: CASSLAGNEQFF. CDR3 bases: TGCGCCAGCAGCTTAGCCGGGAATGAGCAGTTCTTC.

The gene calls are TRBV9 and TRBJ1-5; 9 bases map to TRBD1. The germline V gene encodes CDR1 SGDLS and CDR2 YYNGEE. This CDR3 spans 15 amino acids. The V gene end was trimmed by 3 bases and the J gene end by 6 bases; junction bases not matched to a gene: 7. CDR3 residues: CASSAGQGPGQPQHF. CDR3 DNA: TGTGCCAGCAGCGCTGGACAGGGGCCAGGTCAGCCCCAGCATTTT.

Details on this clone: The same CDR3 also results from other DNA sequences found in this sample. V is TRBV5-6 and J is TRBJ2-7; 9 bases map to TRBD1. The V segment lost 8 bases and the J segment 3 bases; nucleotides outside the gene matches: 9. There are 14 residues in the CDR3. CDR1 and CDR2 (germline): SGHDT, YYEEEE. The CDR3 region has the DNA TGTGCCAGTAGCGGCGGGACAGGGTTCTACGAGCAGTACTTC. Amino acids: CASSGGTGFYEQYF.

Only one count was recorded for this clone. This same CDR3 is encoded by further DNA sequences in the sample. V is TRBV29-1 and J is TRBJ1-5, with 7 positions matching TRBD1. The CDR3 is made up of 13 amino acids. Germline V gives CDR1 SQVTM, CDR2 ANQGSEA. Germline trimming cut 6 bases from V and 2 bases from J; bases unmatched to any gene: 4. This CDR3 is CSVGDRGNQPQHF. The DNA of the CDR3 is TGCAGCGTGGGTGACAGGGGCAATCAGCCCCAGCATTTT.

This rearrangement joins TRBV30 to TRBJ2-3; D may be TRBD1 (6 bases). CDR1 and CDR2 from the germline V gene are GTSNPN and SVGIG (reference sequence). The V and J ends lost 1 base and 0 bases respectively, with 11 bases between them. The CDR3 has 15 amino acids. CDR3 coding DNA: TGTGCCTGGAGTGATATCAGGGGAAGCACAGATACGCAGTATTTT. Translating gives CAWSDIRGSTDTQYF.

A word on this clone: A read error may be the cause here, since a much bigger clone is one base away. The chain carries TRBV11-2 and TRBJ1-2; 7 nucleotides align to TRBD1. Per germline, CDR1 SGHAT and CDR2 FQNNGV. The CDR3 contains 13 residues. The V segment lost 4 bases and the J segment 4 bases; nucleotides outside the gene matches: 3. CDR3 bases: TGTGCCAGCAGCTCGGGACAGTCCTATGGCTACACCTTC. Residues: CASSSGQSYGYTF.

V gene TRBV9 combines with J gene TRBJ2-7; D not certain. CDR3 size: 14 residues. V dropped 0 bases and J dropped 5 bases, with 12 bases sitting between them. Germline-derived CDR1 and CDR2 are SGDLS and YYNGEE. CDR3 sequence reads: CASSVGAEGNEQYF. The DNA for the CDR3 is TGTGCCAGCAGCGTAGGGGCGGAAGGAAACGAGCAGTACTTC.

This sequence joins TRBV6-4 and TRBJ2-7, with D tentatively TRBD2 (5 bases). Germline V CDR1 and CDR2: MRHNA, SNTAGT. CDR3 size: 14 residues. Trimming removed 3 bases at V and 0 bases at J, with 9 bases between. CDR3 nucleotides: TGTGCCAGCAGTGAAGCGGAGAGCTCCTACGAGCAGTACTTC. Residues: CASSEAESSYEQYF.

This clone was counted only a few times. V and J are TRBV18 and TRBJ2-7; D is perhaps TRBD2 (5 bases). Per germline, CDR1 KGHSH and CDR2 LQKENI. The CDR3 is made up of 12 amino acids. The V end was cut by 6 bases, the J end by 2 bases, with 8 bases between. The DNA for the CDR3 is TGTGCCAGCTCCCGGGGTACCTACGAGCAGTACTTC. Its translation: CASSRGTYEQYF.

The genes are TRBV5-5 and TRBJ1-5; D call uncertain. Germline CDR1 reads SGHKS; CDR2 reads YYEKEE (reference sequence). The CDR3 sequence is 18 residues long. Deletions cut 0 bases from V and 3 bases from J, with 19 bases between. CDR3 nucleotide sequence: TGTGCCAGCAGCTTGGGACTCAACCGGCCGGGCTTCAATCAGCCCCAGCATTTT. Its translation: CASSLGLNRPGFNQPQHF.